What follows is one T cell receptor beta chain and its context. What it binds is unknown. This entry comes from a study of PD-L1 blockade in urothelial cancer. Study-level points and caveats: Blood TCR clonality below the median before treatment was a predictor of better survival.

The data were produced by immunoSEQ multiplex PCR, yet TCRdb's version contains in-frame clones alone and is incomplete. This sample has more than 85,000 clones, with around 90% found just once. Trimming cost V 4 bases and J 3 bases, with 25 bases left between them. CDR3 length: 18 residues. Germline CDR1 is SGDLS and CDR2 is YYNGEE. The sequence was collected from a woman older than 75 with urothelial cancer. This rearrangement joins TRBV9 to TRBJ2-5; TRBD2 is a possible D gene (5 bases). Material: PBMCs, obtained around atezolizumab (anti-PD-L1) treatment. The CDR3 nucleotides are TGTGCCAGCAGCCACGGGGAGTGGAACCTTGGGCCCAAAGAGACCCAGTACTTC. It translates to CASSHGEWNLGPKETQYF.